This TCR beta chain was sequenced for a study of cytomegalovirus exposure and HLA in healthy donors. PCR involved 60 Vbeta and 13 Jbeta primers. Clones were read by immunoSEQ multiplex PCR, and TCRdb kept only the in-frame ones, dropping some. Here the sample spans 150,000 or so clones, about 75% being singletons. CDR1 is KGHSH and CDR2 is LQKENI in the germline V gene. The CDR3 is made up of 15 amino acids. V lost 3 bases and J lost 7, with 18 bases in between. V gene TRBV18 combines with J gene TRBJ1-1; D might be TRBD1 (5 bases). This clonotype originated in a woman between 50 and 59 years old in good health and CMV-seropositive. The specimen sequenced was PBMCs. CDR3 sequence reads: CASSPPAGTRLEAFF. CDR3 coding DNA: TGTGCCAGCTCACCGCCGGCGGGGACCCGCCTTGAAGCTTTCTTT.